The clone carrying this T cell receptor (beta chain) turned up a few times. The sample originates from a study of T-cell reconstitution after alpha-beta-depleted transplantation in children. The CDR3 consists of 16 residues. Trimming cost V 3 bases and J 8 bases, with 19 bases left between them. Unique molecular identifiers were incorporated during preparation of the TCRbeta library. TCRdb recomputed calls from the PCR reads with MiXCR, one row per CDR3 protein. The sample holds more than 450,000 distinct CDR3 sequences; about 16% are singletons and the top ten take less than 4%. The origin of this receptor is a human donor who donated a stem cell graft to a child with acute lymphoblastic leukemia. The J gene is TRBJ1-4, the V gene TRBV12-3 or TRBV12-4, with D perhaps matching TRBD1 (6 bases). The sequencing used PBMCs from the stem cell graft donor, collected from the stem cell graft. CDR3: CASSFRARGAGEKLFF. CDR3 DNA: TGTGCCAGCAGTTTTAGGGCTCGGGGGGCCGGCGAAAAACTGTTTTTT.